Below are 9 T cell receptor beta chains sequenced from a single sample in a study of T cells in tumors after PD-1 blockade. The data were produced by immunoSEQ multiplex PCR, yet TCRdb's version contains in-frame clones alone and is incomplete. The repertoire holds tens of thousands of clones, with around 80% as singletons. The sample was PBMCs, taken before anti-PD-1 treatment. These receptor sequences come from a human donor with basal cell carcinoma.

The V gene is TRBV7-8, the J gene TRBJ2-5; TRBD2 agrees at 9 bases. Germline V CDR1 and CDR2: SGHVS, FQNEAQ. The CDR3 consists of 16 residues. J was trimmed by 5 bases and V by 4 bases; bases with no gene match: 11. The CDR3 reads CASSSPGLAFSETQYF. The CDR3 DNA reads as TGTGCCAGCAGCTCACCGGGACTAGCATTTTCGGAGACCCAGTACTTC.

This clone appeared a single time. The chain combines TRBV29-1 with TRBJ1-3, with D possibly matching TRBD1 (5 bases). V was cut by 7 bases and J by 4 bases, with 14 bases left in between. This CDR3 is built from 13 residues. Germline CDR1 SQVTM, CDR2 ANQGSEA. The CDR3: CSESTAGGNTIYF. CDR3 bases: TGCAGCGAATCGACAGCGGGAGGAAACACCATATATTTT.

This chain connects TRBV6-5 to TRBJ1-2, with a weak D call TRBD1 (5 bases). V was cut by 6 bases and J by 4 bases, with 15 bases left in between. The germline gives CDR1 MNHEY, CDR2 SVGAGI. This CDR3 is built from 14 residues. CDR3 nucleotides: TGTGCCAGCAGGGGGGAGGGTGGCGGCTATGGCTACACCTTC. Its protein product is CASRGEGGGYGYTF.

By share of the sample, this clone is medium-sized. CDR3 coding DNA: TGTGCCAGTAGAACCTCCAGGGATTATAGTCAGCCCCAGCATTTT. The encoded protein is CASRTSRDYSQPQHF. The chain couples TRBV19 to TRBJ1-5; D is perhaps TRBD1 (5 bases). Germline V CDR1 and CDR2: LNHDA, SQIVND (reference sequence). The V and J ends lost 6 bases and 6 bases respectively, with 18 bases between them. The CDR3 has 15 amino acids.

The V and J genes are TRBV30 and TRBJ1-2; no reliable D call. Germline values: CDR1 GTSNPN, CDR2 SVGIG (reference sequence). Deletions cut 2 bases from V and 2 bases from J, with 6 bases between. The CDR3 is 12 residues long. In DNA, the CDR3 is TGTGCCTGGAGTCTGAACAACTATGGCTACACCTTC. It codes for CAWSLNNYGYTF.

This chain connects TRBV6-5 to TRBJ1-6, with no clear D. Germline V gene data show CDR1 as MNHEY and CDR2 as SVGAGI. V was trimmed by 6 bases and J by 14 bases, leaving 23 bases between them. The CDR3 consists of 15 residues. DNA for the CDR3: TGTGCCAGCAGACCCAGATTACAGATCGGCTCAACCCTCCACTTT. This gives the protein CASRPRLQIGSTLHF.

This sequence joins TRBV5-1 and TRBJ2-7; 7 bases are shared with TRBD2. V trimming: 5 bases; J trimming: 2 bases; junction bases outside the gene matches: 7. The CDR3 covers 14 residues. Germline V gene lookup returns CDR1 SGHRS and CDR2 YFSETQ. CDR3 DNA: TGCGCCAGCAGTGAGCGGGGCAAACCCTACGAGCAGTACTTC. Translated, it gives CASSERGKPYEQYF. The full variable domain, in which reference TRBV5-1 and TRBJ2-7 provide the parts outside the CDR3, is KAGVTQTPRYLIKTRGQQVTLSCSPISGHRSVSWYQQTPGQGLQFLFEYFSETQRNKGNFPGRFSGRQFSNSRSEMNVSTLELGDSALYLCASSERGKPYEQYFGPGTRLTVT.

The chain is built from TRBV7-9 and TRBJ2-3, with 9 bases fitting TRBD2. The V gene's germline CDR1 is SEHNR and CDR2 FQNEAQ (reference sequence). V lost 5 bases, J lost 4 bases, and 10 bases stayed unmatched. There are 16 residues in the CDR3. CDR3 nucleotides: TGTGCCAGCAGCCCGTCCAGAGCGGGGGGTTCAGATACGCAGTATTTT. It codes for CASSPSRAGGSDTQYF.

The chain employs TRBV6-2 or TRBV6-3 and TRBJ2-3; 8 bases are a match to TRBD1. The J segment lost 6 bases and the V segment lost 6 bases, leaving 5 bases of the junction unmatched. Germline assignment: CDR1 MNHEY and CDR2 SVGEGT. This CDR3 has 13 residues. The CDR3: CASSWTGWDTQYF. The CDR3 coding sequence is TGTGCCAGCAGCTGGACAGGGTGGGATACGCAGTATTTT.